This T cell receptor beta chain was found in a study of blood T cell repertoires in COVID-19 (TCRdb year 2020). Some background on the complete study: The collaborator samples originated in the United States, Italy and Spain and spanned the acute and convalescent phases of COVID-19. HLA class I and class II types, where available, came from metadata supplied by the sample provider rather than from assay-based typing. The prospective study material was composed of cDNA or gDNA derived from T cells, B-cell-depleted T cells, or PBMCs. Subjects who had been exposed to COVID-19, were actively infected with it, or had recovered from it provided the deeply sampled blood TCRbeta repertoires that made up the dataset. The repertoires were made available in a free public database intended to serve as a resource for research on the immune response to SARS-CoV-2. Samples came from the ongoing ImmuneRACE study (first 160 participants) plus 1,254 subjects from 6 global collaborators. The sample metadata nearly always contained a de-identified subject ID, COVID-19 status, age in years and sex. Overall study results and their limits: The quantity of clinical and demographic metadata differed by source and by participant and was supplied without curation.

Samples from volunteer blood donors who had recovered from COVID-19 were contributed by a second Seattle source. Whole blood was collected in K2EDTA tubes by collaborating institutions according to the institutions' own protocols. For TCRbeta analysis, collaborators shipped samples in one of three forms: frozen whole blood, isolated PBMCs, or DNA extracted from either of those sample types. In regard to this clone: Its antigen is not yet known. Base qualities are not at hand, and no much larger clone is one base apart.

TCRbeta CDR3 regions were amplified from genomic DNA using the immunoSEQ Assay, a bias-controlled multiplex PCR. Under the source paper's analysis protocol: Nucleated cell counts per sample were estimated from amplification of reference gene primers within the assay. To quantify the absolute abundance of each unique TCRbeta CDR3 rearrangement, sequence reads were collapsed and filtered. For each sample, productive Simpson clonality was calculated as the square root of Simpson's diversity index across productive rearrangements. Entries here come from immuneACCESS through TCRdb and include only in-frame sequences with V and J called. Some clones fail to appear in such tables; in the studies checked, an unresolved V gene covers under half of the shortfall, and the cause of the remainder is unknown. The D gene and trimming were derived from the DNA, and the V and J assignments and clone size from that table. The sample includes approximately 220,000 clones, with around 80% observed a single time. Around 5.5% of the sample rests with the top ten.

CDR1 and CDR2, per the germline V gene, are MDHEN and SYDVKM. The junction shows trimming of 8 bases on V and 3 bases on J, and the gene matches do not reach 4 bases of it. Reading from cysteine to phenylalanine, the CDR3 counts 12 amino acids. Solely the CDR3 DNA is kept, with 36 bases framed from the first base. The source material was peripheral blood. This TCR was sampled from a woman aged 55-70 years who had recovered from COVID-19. The sequence joins TRBV28 to TRBJ2-7, with 7 bases in between that match TRBD1. CDR3 protein: CASGTANYEQYF. The nucleotide sequence is given as TGTGCCAGCGGGACAGCTAACTACGAGCAGTACTTC.